This T cell receptor beta chain was recovered during a study of cytomegalovirus exposure and HLA in healthy donors. In the study overall: A prior analysis found 90 million to 120 million unique TCR beta sequences from around 180 million T cells.

Amplification used 60 Vbeta primers and 13 Jbeta primers. Sequencing used immunoSEQ multiplex PCR; TCRdb keeps in-frame clones, though not all of them. The sample includes approximately 98,000 clones, about 80% of them seen just once. Per germline, CDR1 SGHTA and CDR2 FQGNSA. With V trimmed by 5 bases and J by 1 base, 2 bases remained unmatched. The CDR3 has 15 amino acids. The chain carries TRBV7-2 and TRBJ2-1; TRBD1 aligns across 10 bases. This clonotype originated in a man aged 18 to 29 in good health and CMV-seropositive. Sample: PBMCs. DNA for the CDR3: TGTGCCAGCAGCGCGGACAGGGGGTCCTACAATGAGCAGTTCTTC. Its protein product is CASSADRGSYNEQFF.